The source of this T cell receptor (beta chain) is a study of blood T cells in healthy people across ages. With a J-beta primer mix and a sample-barcoded 5' primer, a second PCR ran about 7 to 11 cycles. TCRdb used MiXCR to reprocess the 5' RACE reads, holding one entry per CDR3 protein. This sample has 800,000 or so distinct CDR3 sequences; 20% to 25% occur once, and the top ten carry approximately 3.7%. The germline V gene encodes CDR1 DFQATT and CDR2 SNEGSKA (reference sequence). With V trimmed by 5 bases and J by 6 bases, 20 bases remained unmatched. The CDR3 consists of 18 residues. These data are also associated with another study on T cells of mothers and their children. From that report: Both sample barcodes and 2-4 random nucleotides came from the M1S primer of the second PCR.

The receptor was isolated from a boy aged 5-17 years in good health. V is TRBV20-1 and J is TRBJ2-1; 9 nucleotides line up with TRBD2. Sequenced input: blood. The CDR3 DNA is TGCAGTGCTCCGAGCAATCTAGCGGGGTCCTCTATGCGCAATGAGCAGTTCTTC. Translating gives CSAPSNLAGSSMRNEQFF.